This is a list of T cell receptor beta chains from one sample in a study of blood T cell repertoires in COVID-19. Measured with immunoSEQ multiplex PCR; TCRdb has only the in-frame clones, and not every one. The sample consists of approximately 54,000 clones, 90% of them appearing once. The sequenced sample consisted of peripheral blood. The receptors shown here come from a man aged 50-59 years with acute or convalescent COVID-19. CDR3s include the opening cysteine and the closing phenylalanine or tryptophan. D genes are given only for firm matches. Size tells how often a clone was seen (once, few, many) or the class of an expanded clone, and some rows leave it out.

>TRBJ2-7|NA|NA|11|TRBV7-9
TGTGCCAGCAGTCGGTCGGGAGTGCAGTACTTC
CASSRSGVQYF
>TRBJ2-2|NA|NA|14|TRBV24-1
TGTGCCACCAGTGATTTTACTTTAACCGGGGAGCTGTTTTTT
CATSDFTLTGELFF
>TRBJ2-3|NA|TRBD2|16|TRBV5-1
TGCGCCAGCAGCTTCGGACTAGCACTTACGACAGATACGCAGTATTTT
CASSFGLALTTDTQYF
>TRBJ2-6|NA|TRBD2|18|TRBV6-4
TGTGCCAGCAGTGTAGGCTCTAGCGGACCCTCTGGGGCCAACGTCCTGACTTTC
CASSVGSSGPSGANVLTF
>TRBJ2-5|once|TRBD1|15|TRBV29-1
TGCAGCGTTAGCCTCGGGACAGGGGGAGAAGAGACCCAGTACTTC
CSVSLGTGGEETQYF
>TRBJ1-2|NA|TRBD1|13|TRBV30
TGTGCCTGTAGAGACAGGGCTAACTATGGCTACACCTTC
CACRDRANYGYTF
>TRBJ2-7|NA|TRBD2|14|TRBV29-1
TGCAGCGTCTGGGGGGCGGGAGGGCGCTACGAGCAGTACTTC
CSVWGAGGRYEQYF
>TRBJ2-1|NA|TRBD2|13|TRBV29-1
TGCAGCGTTGAGGCTAGCGGGAGGAATGAGCAGTTCTTC
CSVEASGRNEQFF
>TRBJ1-1|NA|TRBD1|14|TRBV28
TGTGCCAGCAGCTCGACAGGGTTGAACACTGAAGCTTTCTTT
CASSSTGLNTEAFF
>TRBJ2-2|NA|TRBD2|18|TRBV5-1
TGCGCCAGCAGCTTGGCAGCGGGAGGGGTGACGAACACCGGGGAGCTGTTTTTT
CASSLAAGGVTNTGELFF
>TRBJ1-2|NA|TRBD1|17|TRBV19
TGTGCCAGTAGTCCCAGAGGAATCCCCAGGGGGCGCGATGGCTACACCTTC
CASSPRGIPRGRDGYTF
>TRBJ2-2|NA|NA|15|TRBV6-5
TGTGCCAGCAGTCGGAGCGGATCGAACACCGGGGAGCTGTTTTTT
CASSRSGSNTGELFF
>TRBJ2-2|NA|TRBD2|16|TRBV18
TGTGCCAGCTCACCAAACCGAGCGGGAGGGTCCGGGGAGCTGTTTTTT
CASSPNRAGGSGELFF
>TRBJ1-5|NA|TRBD1|13|TRBV29-1
TGCAGCGTCCTCGGACAGGGGACAGGGCCCCAGCATTTT
CSVLGQGTGPQHF
>TRBJ1-1|NA|NA|13|TRBV19
TGTGCCAGTAGTATTGGCAGGGGTACTGAAGCTTTCTTT
CASSIGRGTEAFF
>TRBJ2-3|NA|TRBD2|15|TRBV7-8
TGTGCCAGCAGCTCGACTAGCGGGAGCGAGCATACGCAGTATTTT
CASSSTSGSEHTQYF
>TRBJ1-4|NA|NA|15|TRBV5-1
TGCGCCAGCAGCGGATTAGGGGTTTTTAATGAAAAACTGTTTTTT
CASSGLGVFNEKLFF
>TRBJ1-6|NA|NA|18|TRBV4-1
TGCGCCAGCAGCCAAGGGTTAGGGGAGGAGGACTATAATTCACCCCTCCACTTT
CASSQGLGEEDYNSPLHF
>TRBJ2-2|NA|NA|13|TRBV7-9
TGTGCCAGCGGGCCAACGAGGGACGGGGAGCTGTTTTTT
CASGPTRDGELFF
>TRBJ2-2|NA|TRBD1|15|TRBV7-7
TGTGCCAGCAGCTCGCTAGGACAGGTCGGCGGGGAGCTGTTTTTT
CASSSLGQVGGELFF
>TRBJ1-5|NA|NA|13|TRBV27
TGTGCCAGCAGTTTATCGGGGCGACAGCCCCAGCATTTT
CASSLSGRQPQHF
>TRBJ2-7|NA|TRBD2|16|TRBV6-2/TRBV6-3
TGTGCCAGCAGTGGGCGGACTAGCGGGAGAAACTCCGAGCAGTACTTC
CASSGRTSGRNSEQYF
>TRBJ2-1|NA|TRBD2|18|TRBV18
TGTGCCAGCTCACCAACCAGCCTTCCCAGCGGGAACTACAATGAGCAGTTCTTC
CASSPTSLPSGNYNEQFF
>TRBJ1-2|NA|NA|16|TRBV2
TGTGCCAGCAGTGAAGCCCCCAGGGGAATGGGCTATGGCTACACCTTC
CASSEAPRGMGYGYTF
>TRBJ2-3|NA|TRBD2|20|TRBV27
TGTGCCAGCAGTTCCCCGGGACTAGCGGGAGAATCGGGGCTCACAGATACGCAGTATTTT
CASSSPGLAGESGLTDTQYF
>TRBJ2-5|NA|TRBD2|16|TRBV7-2
TGTGCCAGCAGCCCGGGGACTAGCGGGAGGGCAGAGACCCAGTACTTC
CASSPGTSGRAETQYF
>TRBJ2-7|NA|TRBD2|19|TRBV9
TGTGCCAGCAGCGTAGGCCTGGGACTAGCGGGAGGCCCAACCTACGAGCAGTACTTC
CASSVGLGLAGGPTYEQYF
>TRBJ2-7|once|NA|14|TRBV5-4
TGTGCCAGCAGTTCTACGGCGGCCTCCTACGAGCAGTACTTC
CASSSTAASYEQYF
>TRBJ2-5|NA|NA|14|TRBV18
TGTGCCAGCTCACCACCGGTTCAGGAAGAGACCCAGTACTTC
CASSPPVQEETQYF
>TRBJ1-2|NA|TRBD1|13|TRBV10-2
TGCGCCAGCAGTGGGGACAGCCGAGGTGGCTACACCTTC
CASSGDSRGGYTF
>TRBJ2-7|NA|NA|18|TRBV5-1
TGCGCCAGCAGCGAAGTCGTTGACTCCGGAGTCGGCTCCTACGAGCAGTACTTC
CASSEVVDSGVGSYEQYF
>TRBJ1-2|NA|TRBD1|13|TRBV11-3
TGTGCCAGCAGCTCGACAGGGCCGGGTGGCTACACCTTC
CASSSTGPGGYTF
>TRBJ2-7|NA|NA|13|TRBV6-1
TGTGCCAGCAGTGATTCTCTCCCTAGTGCGCAGTACTTC
CASSDSLPSAQYF
>TRBJ2-1|once|TRBD2|16|TRBV6-6
TGTGCCAGCAGTTACCTGGCACTAGCGGGACCCAATGAGCAGTTCTTC
CASSYLALAGPNEQFF
>TRBJ2-1|NA|NA|16|TRBV7-9
TGTGCCAGCAGTTCGACGGACGGGAGCTCCTACAATGAGCAGTTCTTC
CASSSTDGSSYNEQFF
>TRBJ2-2|few|TRBD2|14|TRBV5-1
TGCGCCAGCAGCTTGGCCAGCGGGAGAGGGGAGCTGTTTTTT
CASSLASGRGELFF
>TRBJ2-3|NA|NA|14|TRBV7-2
TGTGCCAGCAGCTTTGGCGGAATTACTGAGGCGCAGTATTTT
CASSFGGITEAQYF
>TRBJ1-5|NA|NA|15|TRBV7-8
TGTGCCAGCAGCCCGGCAGGGTATAGCAATCAGCCCCAGCATTTT
CASSPAGYSNQPQHF
>TRBJ1-5|NA|NA|14|TRBV6-5
TGTGCCAGCTCCGGAGGAGTCGGCAATCAGCCCCAGCATTTT
CASSGGVGNQPQHF
>TRBJ1-4|NA|NA|14|TRBV5-5
TGTGCCAGCAGCTTACAGGGCCGTTCGGAAAAACTGTTTTTT
CASSLQGRSEKLFF
>TRBJ1-6|NA|TRBD1|14|TRBV7-8
TGTGCCAGCAGCCCGGGACAGGCTAATTCACCCCTCCACTTT
CASSPGQANSPLHF